This T cell receptor (beta chain) came from a study of regulatory T cells in long-lasting Graves disease. Arm-PCR with iRepertoire HTBI primers amplified the CDR3 regions for these TCR beta libraries. MiXCR, run by TCRdb on the multiplex PCR reads, gives a single entry per CDR3 protein. Altogether just over 600,000 distinct CDR3 sequences are present, roughly 15% being singletons, with the ten largest covering around 19%. The V end lost 7 bases, the J end lost 4 bases, and 16 bases lay between the germline ends. This CDR3 has 14 amino acids. Germline V CDR1 and CDR2: KGHDR, SFDVKD. Time point noted: newly diagnosed GD, antithyroid drugs for less than 3 months. From RNA extracted from PBMCs, the TCR library was made. A further study also used this sample, focusing on T cells in Graves' hyperthyroidism and ophthalmopathy.

This clonotype originated in a woman aged 25 to 39 with Graves disease. This chain uses TRBV24-1 with TRBJ2-7; a weak D match, TRBD1 (5 bases). This sample comprised peripheral blood mononuclear cells (PBMCs), obtained at new diagnosis, from a patient treated with antithyroid drugs. In DNA, the CDR3 is TGTGCCACCAGGGGGCTGGGCCTCATGTACGAGCAGTACTTC. Its protein is CATRGLGLMYEQYF.